A selection of T cell receptor beta chains follows, all from one sample in a study of T cell repertoires in cytomegalovirus infection. TCRdb reanalysed the reads using MiXCR and keeps one entry per CDR3 protein. The table has some 480,000 distinct CDR3 sequences, around 30% seen once. Which antigens these TCRs recognize remains unknown. The sequenced sample was cultured PBMCs, obtained from culture after CMV antigen stimulation. The receptor set was obtained from a human donor in good health (CMV status not recorded). Some clones in this sample may be carry-over from other donors' samples. Each CDR3 is given with its conserved first and last residue. A D gene is named only where the DNA matches it firmly. Clone size is given for some rows only: seen once, a few or many times, or a class if the clone is expanded.

>TRBJ2-5|NA|TRBV7-6|NA
CASGRGGQETQYF
TGTGCCAGCGGCCGGGGTGGGCAAGAGACCCAGTACTTC
>TRBJ2-1|NA|TRBV20-1|TRBD2
CSAAGAGGEQFF
TGCAGTGCTGCCGGGGCGGGAGGTGAGCAGTTCTTC
>TRBJ2-2|many|TRBV7-2|NA
CASHSGRNTGELFF
TGTGCCAGCCACTCGGGACGGAACACCGGGGAGCTGTTTTTT
>TRBJ1-5|NA|TRBV6-6|NA
CASSYWDLSNQPQHF
TGTGCCAGCAGTTATTGGGACCTGAGCAATCAGCCCCAGCATTTT
>TRBJ2-2|NA|TRBV2|NA
CASSWTNSNTGELFF
TGTGCCAGCAGTTGGACTAACTCGAACACCGGGGAGCTGTTTTTT
>TRBJ1-2|NA|TRBV7-2|NA
CASSLRGGPRDGYTF
TGTGCCAGCAGCTTACGGGGGGGGCCGCGCGATGGCTACACCTTC
>TRBJ2-7|NA|TRBV6-1|TRBD2
CASSPPKGSGDSYEQYF
TGTGCCAGCAGCCCACCCAAGGGTAGCGGGGACTCCTACGAGCAGTACTTC
>TRBJ2-3|NA|TRBV11-3|NA
CASSLGGSGADTQYF
TGTGCCAGCAGCTTAGGAGGATCCGGGGCAGATACGCAGTATTTT
>TRBJ1-1|NA|TRBV5-1|NA
CASSGRLDGPRAEAFF
TGCGCCAGCAGCGGGAGATTGGACGGCCCGAGAGCTGAAGCTTTCTTT
>TRBJ1-6|few|TRBV2|TRBD1
CASSTDRDSPLHF
TGTGCCAGCAGTACCGACAGGGATTCACCCCTCCACTTT
>TRBJ1-4|few|TRBV19|NA
CASSLRSDEKLFF
TGTGCCAGTAGTCTGCGGAGCGATGAAAAACTGTTTTTT
>TRBJ2-3|NA|TRBV6-5|NA
CASSKGGRTDTQYF
TGTGCCAGCTCAAAGGGGGGGAGGACAGATACGCAGTATTTT
>TRBJ2-1|once|TRBV4-3|TRBD2
CASSPYIAGGSVGYNEQFF
TGCGCCAGCAGCCCGTATATAGCGGGAGGGTCCGTGGGCTACAATGAGCAGTTCTTC
>TRBJ2-3|many|TRBV7-2|NA
CASSLVPRRTDTQYF
TGTGCCAGCAGCTTAGTACCGCGTAGGACAGATACGCAGTATTTT
>TRBJ2-2|few|TRBV7-3|NA
CASSPLGTGELFF
TGTGCCAGCAGCCCCCTTGGGACCGGGGAGCTGTTTTTT
>TRBJ2-3|NA|TRBV20-1|TRBD2
CSARPGTSILADTQYF
TGCAGTGCTAGACCCGGGACTAGTATCCTGGCAGATACGCAGTATTTT
>TRBJ2-2|NA|TRBV19|NA
CASSRVPGTGELFF
TGTGCCAGTAGTCGGGTCCCGGGAACCGGGGAGCTGTTTTTT
>TRBJ2-1|once|TRBV4-1|NA
CASSPGVAAAYNEQFF
TGCGCCAGCAGCCCTGGGGTAGCGGCAGCCTACAATGAGCAGTTCTTC
>TRBJ2-2|many|TRBV12-3/TRBV12-4|NA
CASSPGTPTGTGELFF
TGTGCCAGCAGTCCCGGGACCCCTACCGGCACCGGGGAGCTGTTTTTT
>TRBJ1-2|NA|TRBV7-2|NA
CASSLAGAGNYGYTF
TGTGCCAGCAGCTTAGCCGGTGCAGGCAACTATGGCTACACCTTC
>TRBJ2-1|NA|TRBV11-2|NA
CASSVALAGGNEQFF
TGTGCCAGCAGCGTTGCGCTAGCTGGCGGCAATGAGCAGTTCTTC
>TRBJ2-7|NA|TRBV10-3|NA
CAISEGSTEQYF
TGTGCCATCAGTGAGGGCTCGACCGAGCAGTACTTC
>TRBJ2-7|few|TRBV12-3/TRBV12-4|TRBD2
CASSFASGRWEQYF
TGTGCCAGCAGTTTTGCTAGCGGGAGGTGGGAGCAGTACTTC
>TRBJ2-2|NA|TRBV11-1|NA
CASSFVNTGELFF
TGTGCCAGCAGCTTCGTGAACACCGGGGAGCTGTTTTTT
>TRBJ1-5|NA|TRBV19|NA
CASTPGVGPQHF
TGTGCCAGTACCCCTGGGGTGGGGCCCCAGCATTTT
>TRBJ2-1|NA|TRBV7-3|NA
CASSYLLSGEQFF
TGTGCCAGCAGCTACTTGCTAAGCGGTGAGCAGTTCTTC
>TRBJ2-5|many|TRBV7-2|TRBD2
CASSLVGLAGGPVRQETQYF
TGTGCCAGCAGCTTAGTCGGACTAGCGGGAGGGCCGGTACGGCAAGAGACCCAGTACTTC
>TRBJ2-1|many|TRBV7-2|NA
CASSLERVLNEQFF
TGTGCCAGCAGCTTAGAAAGGGTTCTCAATGAGCAGTTCTTC
>TRBJ1-1|few|TRBV6-5|NA
CASSYGTGAGSVAEAFF
TGTGCCAGCAGTTACGGTACAGGAGCAGGGTCTGTCGCTGAAGCTTTCTTT
>TRBJ2-3|NA|TRBV20-1|NA
CSAWTKNTDTQYF
TGCAGTGCTTGGACCAAAAACACAGATACGCAGTATTTT
>TRBJ1-2|NA|TRBV4-1|TRBD1
CASSLVTGVVDYGYTF
TGCGCCAGCAGCCTAGTGACAGGGGTCGTGGACTATGGCTACACCTTC
>TRBJ1-4|many|TRBV7-2|NA
CASRPSGPNEKLFF
TGTGCCAGCAGACCCTCAGGGCCGAATGAAAAACTGTTTTTT
>TRBJ2-1|NA|TRBV11-3|NA
CASSDRFLGYNEQFF
TGTGCCAGCAGCGACAGATTCCTCGGATACAATGAGCAGTTCTTC
>TRBJ2-1|NA|TRBV27|NA
CASALGSRNEQFF
TGTGCCAGCGCCCTCGGATCAAGGAATGAGCAGTTCTTC
>TRBJ1-2|few|TRBV12-3/TRBV12-4|NA
CASSSASFYGYTF
TGTGCCAGCAGTTCGGCCAGCTTCTATGGCTACACCTTC
>TRBJ2-7|NA|TRBV7-3|NA
CASSLGVGDYEQYF
TGTGCCAGCAGCTTAGGAGTAGGAGACTACGAGCAGTACTTC
>TRBJ2-2|many|TRBV7-8|TRBD2
CASPLTGTSGVGDTGELFF
TGTGCCAGTCCCCTGACCGGGACTAGCGGGGTCGGAGACACCGGGGAGCTGTTTTTT
>TRBJ1-1|few|TRBV12-3/TRBV12-4|NA
CANRRGQNTEAFF
TGTGCCAACCGTAGGGGACAGAACACTGAAGCTTTCTTT
>TRBJ2-5|few|TRBV6-5|TRBD1
CASSYRPTGAGETQYF
TGTGCCAGCAGTTACCGACCGACAGGGGCCGGGGAGACCCAGTACTTC
>TRBJ1-5|NA|TRBV10-3|NA
CAISEQVASGPQHF
TGTGCCATCAGCGAACAGGTAGCCTCGGGGCCCCAGCATTTT
>TRBJ2-3|NA|TRBV18|TRBD2
CASSPIALAGVSDTQYF
TGTGCCAGCTCACCCATAGCCCTAGCGGGAGTCTCAGATACGCAGTATTTT
>TRBJ2-5|many|TRBV7-2|TRBD1
CASSLLGQGRTQYF
TGTGCCAGCAGCTTATTAGGACAGGGCCGGACCCAGTACTTC
>TRBJ2-1|NA|TRBV30|TRBD2
CAWSVSSGRITANEQFF
TGTGCCTGGAGTGTATCTAGCGGGAGAATCACTGCTAATGAGCAGTTCTTC
>TRBJ2-5|NA|TRBV20-1|NA
CSARGTSRETQYF
TGCAGTGCTAGAGGGACATCGAGGGAGACCCAGTACTTC
>TRBJ2-5|NA|TRBV7-8|NA
CASSLNPGQGSFETQYF
TGTGCCAGCAGCTTGAACCCCGGCCAGGGGAGTTTTGAGACCCAGTACTTC
>TRBJ2-4|NA|TRBV7-2|NA
CASSAGLAKNIQYF
TGTGCCAGCAGCGCAGGGCTAGCCAAAAACATTCAGTACTTC
>TRBJ2-4|NA|TRBV20-1|NA
CSAQSRVGKNIQYF
TGCAGTGCACAGAGCAGGGTCGGCAAAAACATTCAGTACTTC